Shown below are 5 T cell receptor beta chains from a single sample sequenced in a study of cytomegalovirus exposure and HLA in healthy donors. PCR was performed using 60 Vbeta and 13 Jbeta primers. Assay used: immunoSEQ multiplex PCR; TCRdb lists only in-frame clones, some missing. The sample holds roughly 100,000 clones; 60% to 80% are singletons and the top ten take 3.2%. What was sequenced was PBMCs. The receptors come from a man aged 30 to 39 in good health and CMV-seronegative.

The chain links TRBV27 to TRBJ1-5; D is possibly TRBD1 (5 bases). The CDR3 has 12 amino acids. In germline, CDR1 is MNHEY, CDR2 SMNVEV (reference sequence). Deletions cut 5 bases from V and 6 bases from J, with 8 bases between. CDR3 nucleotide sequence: TGTGCCAGCAGTCCAGGGTTTCAGCCCCAGCATTTT. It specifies CASSPGFQPQHF.

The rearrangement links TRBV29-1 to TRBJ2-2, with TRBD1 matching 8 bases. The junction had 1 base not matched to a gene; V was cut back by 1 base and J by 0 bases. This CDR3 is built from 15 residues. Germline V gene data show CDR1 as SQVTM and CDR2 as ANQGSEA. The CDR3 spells CSVEAGGANTGELFF. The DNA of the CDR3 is TGCAGCGTTGAAGCAGGGGGCGCGAACACCGGGGAGCTGTTTTTT.

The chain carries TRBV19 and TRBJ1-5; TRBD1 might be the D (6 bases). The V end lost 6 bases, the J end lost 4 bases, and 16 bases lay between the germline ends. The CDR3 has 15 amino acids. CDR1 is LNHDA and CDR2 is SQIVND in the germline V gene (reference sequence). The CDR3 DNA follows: TGTGCCAGTAGAATTGACGGGACAAGTAATCAGCCCCAGCATTTT. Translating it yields CASRIDGTSNQPQHF. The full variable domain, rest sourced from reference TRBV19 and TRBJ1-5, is DGGITQSPKYLFRKEGQNVTLSCEQNLNHDAMYWYRQDPGQGLRLIYYSQIVNDFQKGDIAEGYSVSREKKESFPLTVTSAQKNPTAFYLCASRIDGTSNQPQHFGDGTRLSIL.

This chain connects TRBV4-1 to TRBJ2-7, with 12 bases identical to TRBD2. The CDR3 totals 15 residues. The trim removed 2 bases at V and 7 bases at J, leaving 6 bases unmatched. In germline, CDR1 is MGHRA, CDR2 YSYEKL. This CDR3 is CASSQLAGGPGEQYF. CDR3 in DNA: TGCGCCAGCAGCCAACTAGCGGGAGGGCCGGGGGAGCAGTACTTC.

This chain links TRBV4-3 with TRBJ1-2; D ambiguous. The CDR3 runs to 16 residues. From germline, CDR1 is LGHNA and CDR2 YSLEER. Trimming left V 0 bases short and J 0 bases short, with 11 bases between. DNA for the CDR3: TGCGCCAGCAGCCAAGATACGTACAGCTCTAACTATGGCTACACCTTC. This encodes CASSQDTYSSNYGYTF.